This T cell receptor (beta chain) comes out of a study of OX40 agonist ivuxolimab in advanced cancers. Looking at the study overall: Patients in the trial were receiving intravenous ivuxolimab every 2 weeks, at doses of 0.01 to 10 mg/kg. General study points: The authors also found low normalized T-cell clonal expansion in some nonresponders.

CDR1 is MDHEN and CDR2 is SYDVKM in the germline V gene. CDR3 length: 19 amino acids. The junction had 14 bases not matched to a gene; V was cut back by 5 bases and J by 0 bases. A word on this clone: Its antigen is not identified.

Assay used: immunoSEQ multiplex PCR; TCRdb lists only in-frame clones, some missing. The repertoire holds more than 100,000 clones, 90% seen once, with approximately 1.1% in the top ten. This sample comprised CD4+ or CD8+ T cells sorted from blood, obtained in a trial of the OX40 agonist ivuxolimab. This sequence was found in an adult with an advanced solid tumor such as melanoma, head and neck, liver or kidney cancer. The V call is TRBV28, the J call TRBJ2-4, with TRBD1 identical over 9 bases. Written as DNA, the CDR3 is TGTGCCAGCAGTAACAAGACAGGGGGATTACTCATAGCCAAAAACATTCAGTACTTC. Translated, it gives CASSNKTGGLLIAKNIQYF.